This T cell receptor beta chain was sequenced during a study of identical twins. V shed 5 bases and J shed 0 bases, with 14 bases lying between them. CDR3 length equals 16 residues. This clonotype occurred a few times. TCRdb passed the 5' RACE reads through MiXCR, listing each CDR3 protein once. The profile shows about 890,000 distinct CDR3 sequences, 9% to 15% of them singletons. The sample was also reused in another study, on yellow fever vaccine responses in identical twins.

Material: PBMCs. The chain is built from TRBV12-3 or TRBV12-4 and TRBJ2-4; D possibly matches TRBD1 or TRBD2 (6 bases each). This sequence was found in a woman younger than 35 in good health. The CDR3 coding sequence is TGTGCCAGCAGTCCCCTAGGGGGACTAGCCAAAAACATTCAGTACTTC. Translating it yields CASSPLGGLAKNIQYF.